This T cell receptor beta chain emerged from a study of blood T cell repertoires in COVID-19. Turning to the study itself: Some COVID-19 samples were acute and others convalescent; all came from the United States, Italy and Spain. The cDNA or gDNA used as material had been derived from T cells, B-cell-depleted T cells, or PBMCs.

In the study's own analysis: Amplification from reference gene primers served as the basis for estimated nucleated cell counts. Measured with immunoSEQ multiplex PCR; TCRdb has only the in-frame clones, and not every one. V and J calls and clone size are given by that table; D and trimming were obtained from the DNA. This table holds fewer than 200,000 clones, approximately 85% found once. Trimming took off 4 bases at V and 3 bases at J, with 9 bases between the two ends. From germline, CDR1 is KGHDR and CDR2 SFDVKD. The CDR3 sequence is 14 residues long. The V call is TRBV24-1, the J call TRBJ2-1, with D maybe TRBD1 (6 bases). Sequenced: peripheral blood. The TCR comes from a man in his fifties or sixties who had recovered from COVID-19. The CDR3 DNA sequence: TGTGCCACCAGTGAGGGGGCAGTCTACAATGAGCAGTTCTTC. Protein product: CATSEGAVYNEQFF.